The T cell receptor (beta chain) described here comes from a study of vaccination effects on CD4 cells after COVID-19. Antigen-specific CD4+ T cells were expanded (with viral peptide pools) by the ViraFEST assay ahead of sequencing. On day 10 of culture, CD4+ T cells were separated out. This person's SARS-CoV-2 infection, confirmed by PCR, occurred between March and December 2020. This clone was counted many times. What it binds is unknown. The CDR3 length is 13 residues. Looked up from germline, CDR1 is SGHRS and CDR2 is YFSETQ. The V end was cut by 4 bases, the J end by 5 bases, with 12 bases between. Clones were read by immunoSEQ multiplex PCR, and TCRdb kept only the in-frame ones, dropping some. The sample carries around 25,000 clones, 69% recorded once. Points from the study as a whole: No early post-infection timepoints were available in the study, which also included few convalescent patients.

Here the sequenced sample was CD4+ T cells from PBMCs cultured with SARS-CoV-2 spike peptides, taken before COVID-19 vaccination. This clonotype was obtained from a human donor who had a prior SARS-CoV-2 infection. The chain has TRBV5-1 and TRBJ2-5, with a possible D match to TRBD2 (6 bases). CDR3 region: CASSTFGGETQYF. The CDR3, as DNA: TGCGCCAGCAGCACATTTGGGGGGGAGACCCAGTACTTC.